The 12 T cell receptor beta chains below all came from one sample that was sequenced in a study of shared clonotypes between healthy human individuals (dated by TCRdb to about 2020). Library prep was done by the immunoSEQ multiplex PCR assay. TCRdb took this table from immuneACCESS and kept in-frame rearrangements with V and J called. Such tables lack part of the clones; where checked against another copy, unresolved V genes explain under half of the gap, and the rest is unexplained. The sample yields hundreds of thousands of clones; around two thirds were counted once. Together, the top ten hold 1.7% of the sample. The sequenced material came from memory CD4+ T cells sorted from blood. The sample's cell subset or site label, decoded: CD45RA-negative fraction. These receptors all stem from a woman aged 30 to 39 in good health.

This clone appeared many times. The chain carries TRBV5-4 and TRBJ2-7, with D possibly being TRBD1 (5 bases). Germline CDR1 reads SGHNT; CDR2 reads YYREEE (reference sequence). Trimming removed 3 bases from V and 9 bases from J, with 10 bases in between. CDR3 size: 11 residues. The CDR3 DNA is TGTGCCAGCAGCTCATCAGGGTTGCAGTACTTC. Its protein is CASSSSGLQYF.

The chain combines TRBV19 with TRBJ2-1; 7 bases are shared with TRBD2. This CDR3 is 15 amino acids long. The trim removed 8 bases at V and 9 bases at J, leaving 16 bases unmatched. From germline, CDR1 is LNHDA and CDR2 SQIVND (reference sequence). This CDR3 reads CASGSGSGRGGEQFF. The CDR3 DNA sequence: TGTGCCAGTGGATCGGGTAGCGGGCGCGGGGGTGAGCAGTTCTTC.

This clone was seen just once. CDR3 in DNA: TGTGCCAGCAGCCATCGACTAGCGGGAGGGGAAGATGAGCAGTTCTTC. Translated: CASSHRLAGGEDEQFF. V usage is TRBV5-4 and J usage is TRBJ2-1; 14 nucleotides line up with TRBD2. The CDR3 spans 16 residues. Trimming took 4 bases from V and 8 from J; bases not matched to a gene: 8. Per the germline V gene, CDR1 is SGHNT and CDR2 is YYREEE (reference sequence).

In its sample, this clone was seen a few times. This chain joins TRBV28 and TRBJ2-3; 13 bases line up with TRBD2. Per the germline V gene, CDR1 is MDHEN and CDR2 is SYDVKM. The junction had 4 bases not matched to a gene; V was cut back by 6 bases and J by 1 base. The CDR3 length is 16 residues. This chain's CDR3 is CASRHTSGRGTDTQYF. Written as DNA, the CDR3 is TGTGCCAGCAGGCACACTAGCGGGAGGGGCACAGATACGCAGTATTTT.

The chain uses TRBV5-1 and TRBJ2-5, with TRBD2 identical over 9 bases. CDR3 size: 15 residues. The ends lost 4 bases at V and 2 bases at J; junction bases unmatched: 6. Germline V gives CDR1 SGHRS, CDR2 YFSETQ. The CDR3 DNA reads as TGCGCCAGCAGCCCGGGACTAGCAGAACAAGAGACCCAGTACTTC. Amino acids: CASSPGLAEQETQYF.

The chain employs TRBV11-2 and TRBJ1-1; 10 bases align to TRBD1. The germline V gene has CDR1 SGHAT and CDR2 FQNNGV. The CDR3 sequence is 15 residues long. After removal of 2 bases from V and 4 bases from J, the junction contained 4 bases not matched to a gene. The CDR3 region is CASSLTWTGGTEAFF. CDR3 nucleotides: TGTGCCAGCAGCTTAACATGGACAGGGGGCACTGAAGCTTTCTTT.

The V and J genes are TRBV10-1 and TRBJ2-7; TRBD1 aligns across 7 bases. The germline V gene encodes CDR1 WNHNN and CDR2 SYGVQD (reference sequence). The CDR3 has 13 residues. V shed 7 bases, J shed 12 bases, and the junction held 15 bases outside the gene matches. The CDR3 sequence is CASNQSPGTALYF. CDR3 coding DNA: TGCGCCAGCAATCAATCACCCGGGACAGCCCTGTACTTC.

This chain uses TRBV10-2 with TRBJ2-7, with 9 nucleotides matching TRBD1. Germline V lookup: CDR1 WSHSY, CDR2 SAAADI. The CDR3 spans 14 residues. J gave up 6 bases and V 6 bases, and 9 bases lay outside the gene matches. The CDR3 nucleotides read TGCGCCAGCAGCGACGGACAGGGGTGGCGCGAGCAGTACTTC. Its translation: CASSDGQGWREQYF.

The genes are TRBV27 and TRBJ1-5; maybe TRBD1 (5 bases). The CDR3 is made up of 13 amino acids. CDR1 and CDR2 (germline): MNHEY, SMNVEV (reference sequence). Trimming took 6 bases from V and 6 from J, leaving 12 bases between them. CDR3 sequence reads: CASRPAGGQPQHF. Written as DNA, the CDR3 is TGTGCCAGCAGGCCAGCCGGGGGTCAGCCCCAGCATTTT.

The rearrangement joins TRBV4-1 to TRBJ2-7, with TRBD2 identical over 10 bases. CDR3 length: 15 amino acids. V gave up 4 bases and J gave up 3 bases; unmatched junction bases: 6. Per the germline V gene, CDR1 is MGHRA and CDR2 is YSYEKL. The CDR3 sequence is CASSLLAGHLYEQYF. In DNA form, the CDR3 reads TGCGCCAGCAGCCTACTAGCGGGACACCTCTACGAGCAGTACTTC.

A remark on this clone: The junction and the germline gene differ at one end; a read error may be behind it. The V and J genes are TRBV10-3 and TRBJ1-5; no clear D. CDR3 length equals 14 residues. The germline V gene encodes CDR1 ENHRY and CDR2 SYGVKD. CDR3 in DNA: TGTGCCAGCAGTTACTCTGCGTCCAATCAGCCCCAGCATTTT. Translating it yields CASSYSASNQPQHF.

The chain recombines TRBV28 with TRBJ1-3; 7 nucleotides match TRBD1. The CDR3 extends over 14 amino acids. Germline values: CDR1 MDHEN, CDR2 SYDVKM. The V and J ends lost 4 bases and 6 bases, in that order; junction bases with no gene match: 6. The CDR3 nucleotides read TGTGCCAGCAGTTACAGGGGATTCAAAAACACCATATATTTT. It translates to CASSYRGFKNTIYF.